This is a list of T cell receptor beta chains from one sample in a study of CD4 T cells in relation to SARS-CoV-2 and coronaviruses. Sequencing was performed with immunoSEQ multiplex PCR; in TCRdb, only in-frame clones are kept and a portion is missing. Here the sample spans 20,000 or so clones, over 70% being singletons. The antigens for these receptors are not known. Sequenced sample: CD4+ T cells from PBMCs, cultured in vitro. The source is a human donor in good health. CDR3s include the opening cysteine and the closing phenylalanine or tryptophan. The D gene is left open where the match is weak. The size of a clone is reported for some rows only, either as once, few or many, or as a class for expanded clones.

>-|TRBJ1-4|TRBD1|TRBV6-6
CASTPGQGAGGEKLFF
TGTGCCAGCACCCCGGGACAGGGGGCTGGTGGTGAAAAACTGTTTTTT
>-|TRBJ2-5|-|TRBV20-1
CSASTPRGREETQYF
TGCAGTGCTAGTACCCCCCGCGGTAGGGAGGAGACCCAGTACTTC
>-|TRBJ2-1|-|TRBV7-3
CASSPTSGEQFF
TGTGCCAGCAGCCCCACGAGCGGGGAGCAGTTCTTC
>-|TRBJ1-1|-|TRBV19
CASSIDSPSHNTEAFF
TGTGCCAGTAGTATAGATAGCCCCAGCCATAACACTGAAGCTTTCTTT
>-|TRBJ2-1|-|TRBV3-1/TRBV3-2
CASSHLGNEQFF
TGTGCCAGCAGCCATCTAGGGAACGAGCAGTTCTTC
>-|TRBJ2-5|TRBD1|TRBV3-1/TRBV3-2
CASSLGQGLRETQYF
TGTGCCAGCAGCCTGGGACAGGGCCTCCGGGAGACCCAGTACTTC
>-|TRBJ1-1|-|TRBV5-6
CASRYTGSTEAFF
TGTGCCAGCAGGTATACAGGGAGCACTGAAGCTTTCTTT
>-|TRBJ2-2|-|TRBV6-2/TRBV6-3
CASSYSEQGRRHTGELFF
TGTGCCAGCAGTTACTCGGAACAGGGTCGACGCCACACCGGGGAGCTGTTTTTT
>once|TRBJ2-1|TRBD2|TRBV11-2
CASSKGLAGGGQYSEQFF
TGTGCCAGCAGCAAAGGGCTAGCGGGGGGGGGCCAATACAGTGAGCAGTTCTTC
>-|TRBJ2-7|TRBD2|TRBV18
CASSPRGGSYEQYF
TGTGCCAGCTCACCACGGGGGGGCTCCTACGAGCAGTACTTC
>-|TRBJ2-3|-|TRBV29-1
CSVDRGTDTQYF
TGCAGCGTTGATCGGGGCACAGATACGCAGTATTTT
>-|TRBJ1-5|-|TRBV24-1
CARTGHQHF
TGTGCCAGGACGGGGCACCAGCATTTT
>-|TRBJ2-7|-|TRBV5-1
CASSLARAYEQYF
TGCGCCAGCAGCTTGGCTAGGGCCTACGAGCAGTACTTC
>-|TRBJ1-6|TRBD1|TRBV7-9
CASSLQGASSPLHF
TGTGCCAGCAGCCTACAGGGGGCTAGTTCACCCCTCCACTTT
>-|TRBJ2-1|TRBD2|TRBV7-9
CASSPSWGGYYNEQFF
TGTGCCAGCAGCCCTAGTTGGGGGGGTTACTACAATGAGCAGTTCTTC
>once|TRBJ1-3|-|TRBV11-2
CASSSTGTWAGNTIYF
TGTGCCAGCAGCTCCACAGGGACCTGGGCTGGAAACACCATATATTTT
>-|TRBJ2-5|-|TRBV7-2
CASISGRGEETQYF
TGTGCCTCGATTTCGGGAAGGGGGGAAGAGACCCAGTACTTC
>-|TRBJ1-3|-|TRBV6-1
CASSEVRGGGNTIYF
TGTGCCAGCAGTGAAGTCCGTGGGGGAGGAAACACCATATATTTT
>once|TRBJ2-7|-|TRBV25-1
CASSDEMKGSGPSYEQYF
TGTGCCAGCAGTGACGAGATGAAAGGGAGCGGACCATCCTACGAGCAGTACTTC
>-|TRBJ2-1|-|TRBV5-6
CASLGGVYNEQFF
TGTGCCAGCCTCGGCGGGGTCTACAATGAGCAGTTCTTC
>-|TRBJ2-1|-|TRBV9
CASSLSTYNEQFF
TGTGCCAGCAGCTTATCAACCTACAATGAGCAGTTCTTC
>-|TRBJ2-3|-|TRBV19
CASSVQDPDTQYF
TGTGCCAGTAGTGTACAAGATCCAGATACGCAGTATTTT
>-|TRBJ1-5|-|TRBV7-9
CASSLTGTHQHF
TGTGCCAGCAGCTTAACAGGGACTCACCAGCATTTT
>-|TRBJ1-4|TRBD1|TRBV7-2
CASSPDRGDEKLFF
TGTGCCAGCAGCCCAGACAGGGGGGACGAAAAACTGTTTTTT
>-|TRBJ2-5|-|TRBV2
CASTGGIQETQYF
TGTGCCAGCACCGGGGGTATCCAAGAGACCCAGTACTTC
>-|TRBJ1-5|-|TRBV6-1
CASSEAPEYQPQHF
TGTGCCAGCAGTGAAGCCCCCGAGTATCAGCCCCAGCATTTT
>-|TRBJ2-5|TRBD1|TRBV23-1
CASSARDRGPKSGSVETQYF
TGCGCCAGCAGTGCCCGGGACAGGGGGCCTAAGTCCGGGAGTGTTGAGACCCAGTACTTC